This note documents a single T cell receptor beta chain sequence. Its antigen remains unknown. The data were produced by immunoSEQ multiplex PCR, yet TCRdb's version contains in-frame clones alone and is incomplete. Among roughly 140,000 clones listed, around 92% were seen once. This sample is drawn from a study of T cell responses to AZD1222 COVID-19 vaccine. Study conclusions and caveats: Among vaccine-associated CD4 TCRs, coverage spanned spike, with dominance at 160-218 and 743-854.

V was cut by 8 bases and J by 5 bases, with 6 bases left in between. The CDR3 has 11 amino acids. The germline V gene encodes CDR1 MNHNY and CDR2 SVGAGI (reference sequence). The V gene is TRBV6-6, the J gene TRBJ1-4, with D uncertain. The sample was peripheral blood, taken after recovery from COVID-19. The TCR originated in an adult who had recovered from COVID-19. CDR3 in amino acids: CASEGNEKLFF. CDR3 coding DNA: TGTGCCAGCGAGGGCAATGAAAAACTGTTTTTT.